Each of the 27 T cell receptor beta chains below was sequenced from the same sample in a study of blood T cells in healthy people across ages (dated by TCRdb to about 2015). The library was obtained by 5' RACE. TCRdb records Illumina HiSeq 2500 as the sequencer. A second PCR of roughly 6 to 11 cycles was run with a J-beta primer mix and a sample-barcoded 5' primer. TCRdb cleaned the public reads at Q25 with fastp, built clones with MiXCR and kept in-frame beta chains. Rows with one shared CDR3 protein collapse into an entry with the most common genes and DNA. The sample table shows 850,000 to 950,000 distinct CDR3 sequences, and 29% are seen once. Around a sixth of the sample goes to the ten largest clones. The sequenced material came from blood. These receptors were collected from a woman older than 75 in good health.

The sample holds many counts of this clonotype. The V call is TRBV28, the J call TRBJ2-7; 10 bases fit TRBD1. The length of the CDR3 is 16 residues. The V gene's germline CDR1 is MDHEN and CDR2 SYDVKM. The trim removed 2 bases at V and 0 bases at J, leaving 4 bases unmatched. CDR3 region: CASSLPGQGFSYEQYF. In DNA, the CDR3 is TGTGCCAGCAGTTTACCGGGACAGGGGTTCTCCTACGAGCAGTACTTC.

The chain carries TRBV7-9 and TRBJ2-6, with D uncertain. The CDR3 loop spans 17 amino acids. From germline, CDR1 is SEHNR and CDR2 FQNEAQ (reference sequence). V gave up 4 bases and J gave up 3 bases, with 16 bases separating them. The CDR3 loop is CASSSPFAADGANVLTF. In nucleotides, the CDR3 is TGTGCCAGCAGCTCCCCCTTTGCAGCTGATGGGGCCAACGTCCTGACTTTC. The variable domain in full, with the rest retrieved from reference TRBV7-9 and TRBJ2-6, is DTGVSQNPRHKITKRGQNVTFRCDPISEHNRLYWYRQTLGQGPEFLTYFQNEAQLEKSRLLSDRFSAERPKGSFSTLEIQRTEQGDSAMYLCASSSPFAADGANVLTFGAGSRLTVL.

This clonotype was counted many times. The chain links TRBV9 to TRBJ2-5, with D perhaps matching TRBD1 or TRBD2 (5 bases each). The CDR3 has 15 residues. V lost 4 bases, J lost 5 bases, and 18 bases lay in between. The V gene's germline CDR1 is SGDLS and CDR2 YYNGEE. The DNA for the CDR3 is TGTGCCAGCAGCACTAGTAGGGGCCGGTGGGAGACCCAGTACTTC. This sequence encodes CASSTSRGRWETQYF.

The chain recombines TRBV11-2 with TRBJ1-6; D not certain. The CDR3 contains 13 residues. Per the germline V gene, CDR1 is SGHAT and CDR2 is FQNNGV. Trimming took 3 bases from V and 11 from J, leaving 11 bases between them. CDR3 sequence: CASSLYQQAPLHF. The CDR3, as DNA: TGTGCCAGCAGCTTGTACCAGCAGGCACCCCTCCACTTT.

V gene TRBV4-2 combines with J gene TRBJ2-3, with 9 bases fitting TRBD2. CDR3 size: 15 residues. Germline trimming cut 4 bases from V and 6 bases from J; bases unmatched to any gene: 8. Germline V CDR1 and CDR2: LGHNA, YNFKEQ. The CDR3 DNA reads TGTGCCAGCAGCCCGGAGCGGGGGGCCGCGGATACGCAGTATTTT. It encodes CASSPERGAADTQYF.

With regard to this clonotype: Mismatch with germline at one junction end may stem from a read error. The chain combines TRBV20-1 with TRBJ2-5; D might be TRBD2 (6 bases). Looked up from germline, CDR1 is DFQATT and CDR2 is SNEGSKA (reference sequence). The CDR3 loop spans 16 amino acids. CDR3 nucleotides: TGCAGTGCTATGGGACTGGCGGCGAAGTACCAAGAGACCCGGTTCTTC. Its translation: CSAMGLAAKYQETRFF.

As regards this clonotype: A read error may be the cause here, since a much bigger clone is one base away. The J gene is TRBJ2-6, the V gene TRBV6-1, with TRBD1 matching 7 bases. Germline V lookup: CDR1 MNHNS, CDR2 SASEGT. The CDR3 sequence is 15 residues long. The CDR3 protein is CASSDEGAGTNVLTF. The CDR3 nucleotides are TGTGCCAGCAGTGATGAGGGGGCTGGGACCAACGTCCTGACTTTC.

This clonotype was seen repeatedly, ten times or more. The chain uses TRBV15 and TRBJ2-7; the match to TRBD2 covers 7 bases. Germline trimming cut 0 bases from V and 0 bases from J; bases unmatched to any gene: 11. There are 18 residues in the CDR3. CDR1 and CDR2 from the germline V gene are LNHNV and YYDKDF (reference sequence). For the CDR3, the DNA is TGTGCCACCAGCAGAGATCGAGACGGAGCGGGGAACTCCTACGAGCAGTACTTC. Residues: CATSRDRDGAGNSYEQYF. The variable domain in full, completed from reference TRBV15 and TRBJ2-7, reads DAMVIQNPRYQVTQFGKPVTLSCSQTLNHNVMYWYQQKSSQAPKLLFHYYDKDFNNEADTPDNFQSRRPNTSFCFLDIRSPGLGDTAMYLCATSRDRDGAGNSYEQYFGPGTRLTVT.

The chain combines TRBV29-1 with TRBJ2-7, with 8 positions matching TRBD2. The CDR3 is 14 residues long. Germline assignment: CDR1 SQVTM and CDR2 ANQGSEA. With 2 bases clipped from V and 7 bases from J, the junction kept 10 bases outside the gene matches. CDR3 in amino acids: CSVEQRGSYNEQYF. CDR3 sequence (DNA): TGCAGCGTTGAACAGCGGGGGAGCTACAATGAGCAGTACTTC.

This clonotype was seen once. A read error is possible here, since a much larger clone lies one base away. In DNA, the CDR3 is TGCAGCGCCGGGACAGGGGGAATCGTTAACTATGGCCACACCTTC. It is translated as CSAGTGGIVNYGHTF. This sequence joins TRBV29-1 and TRBJ1-2; 11 bases map to TRBD1. The CDR3 is 15 residues long. Germline CDR1 is SQVTM and CDR2 is ANQGSEA.

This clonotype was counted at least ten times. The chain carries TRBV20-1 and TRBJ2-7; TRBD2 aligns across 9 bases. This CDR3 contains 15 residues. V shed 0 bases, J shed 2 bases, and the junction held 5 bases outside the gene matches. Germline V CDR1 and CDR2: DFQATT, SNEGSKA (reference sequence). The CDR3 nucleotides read TGCAGTGCTAGAGACCTAGCGGGGCGCCCCTACGAGCAGTACTTC. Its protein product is CSARDLAGRPYEQYF.

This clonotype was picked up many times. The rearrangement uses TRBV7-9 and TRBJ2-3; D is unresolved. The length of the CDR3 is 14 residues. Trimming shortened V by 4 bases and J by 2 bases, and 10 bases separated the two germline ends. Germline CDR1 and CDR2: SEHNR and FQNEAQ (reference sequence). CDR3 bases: TGTGCCAGCAGCTACAGCTTTCTCACAGATACGCAGTATTTT. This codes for CASSYSFLTDTQYF.

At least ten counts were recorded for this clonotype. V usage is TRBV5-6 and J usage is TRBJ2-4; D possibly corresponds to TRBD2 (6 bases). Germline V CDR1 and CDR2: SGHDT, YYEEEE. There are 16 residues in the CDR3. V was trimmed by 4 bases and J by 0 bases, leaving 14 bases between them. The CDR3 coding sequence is TGTGCCAGCAGCCTCGGGGGTCCCTTAGCCAAAAACATTCAGTACTTC. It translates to CASSLGGPLAKNIQYF.

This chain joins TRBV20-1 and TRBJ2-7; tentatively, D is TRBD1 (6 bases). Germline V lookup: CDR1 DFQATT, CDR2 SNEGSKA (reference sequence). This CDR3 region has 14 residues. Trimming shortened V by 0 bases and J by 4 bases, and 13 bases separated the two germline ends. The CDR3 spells CSARDLTRGYEQYF. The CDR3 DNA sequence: TGCAGTGCTAGAGATCTAACCAGGGGTTACGAGCAGTACTTC.

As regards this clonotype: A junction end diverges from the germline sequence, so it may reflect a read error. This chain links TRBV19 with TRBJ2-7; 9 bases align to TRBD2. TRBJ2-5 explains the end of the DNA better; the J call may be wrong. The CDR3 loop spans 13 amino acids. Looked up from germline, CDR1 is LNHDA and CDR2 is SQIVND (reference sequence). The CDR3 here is CAGSVGLAKTQYF. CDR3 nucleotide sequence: TGTGCCGGTAGTGTCGGACTAGCGAAGACCCAGTACTTC.

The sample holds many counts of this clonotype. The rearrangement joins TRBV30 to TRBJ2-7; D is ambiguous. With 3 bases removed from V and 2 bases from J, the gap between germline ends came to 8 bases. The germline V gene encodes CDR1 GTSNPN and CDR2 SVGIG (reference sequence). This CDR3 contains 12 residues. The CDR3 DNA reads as TGTGCCTGGAGCAGACAAACCTACGAGCAGTACTTC. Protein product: CAWSRQTYEQYF.

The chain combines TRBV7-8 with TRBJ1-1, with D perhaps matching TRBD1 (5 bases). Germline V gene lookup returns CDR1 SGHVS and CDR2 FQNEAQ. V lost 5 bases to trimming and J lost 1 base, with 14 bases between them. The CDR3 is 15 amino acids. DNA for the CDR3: TGTGCCAGCAGCACCGACAGCGGACGGAACACTGAAGCTTTCTTT. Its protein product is CASSTDSGRNTEAFF.

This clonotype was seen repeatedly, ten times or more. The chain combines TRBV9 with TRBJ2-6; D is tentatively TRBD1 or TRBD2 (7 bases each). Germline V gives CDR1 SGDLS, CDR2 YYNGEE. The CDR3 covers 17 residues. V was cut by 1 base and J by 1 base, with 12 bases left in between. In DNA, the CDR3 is TGTGCCAGCAGCGTATCGGGGGGACAGTCTGGGGCCAACGTCCTGACTTTC. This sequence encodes CASSVSGGQSGANVLTF.

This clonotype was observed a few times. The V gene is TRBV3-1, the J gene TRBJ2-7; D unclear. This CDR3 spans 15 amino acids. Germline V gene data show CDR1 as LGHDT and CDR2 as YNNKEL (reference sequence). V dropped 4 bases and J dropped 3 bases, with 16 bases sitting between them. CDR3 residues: CASSPGRPPDYEQYF. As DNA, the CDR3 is TGTGCCAGCAGCCCCGGTCGGCCGCCGGACTACGAGCAGTACTTC.

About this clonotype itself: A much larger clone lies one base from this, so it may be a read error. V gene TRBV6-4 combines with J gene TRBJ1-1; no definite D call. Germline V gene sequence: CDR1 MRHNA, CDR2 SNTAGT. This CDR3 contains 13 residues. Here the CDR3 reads CASSDRANTGAFF. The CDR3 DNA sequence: TGTGCCAGCAGTGACAGGGCGAACACTGGAGCTTTCTTT.

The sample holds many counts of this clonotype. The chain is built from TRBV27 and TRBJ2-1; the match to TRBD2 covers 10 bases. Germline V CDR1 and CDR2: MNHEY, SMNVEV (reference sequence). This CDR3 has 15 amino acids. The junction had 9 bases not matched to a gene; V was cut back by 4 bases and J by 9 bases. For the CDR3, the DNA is TGTGCCAGCAGTTCCCAGCGGGGGGGGTTATTTGAGCAGTTCTTC. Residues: CASSSQRGGLFEQFF.

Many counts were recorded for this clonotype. Here the CDR3 DNA reads TGTGCCAGCAGCCAACGGACTAGCGGCGATGAGCAGTTCTTC. It is translated as CASSQRTSGDEQFF. The gene calls are TRBV7-9 and TRBJ2-1; 10 bases align to TRBD2. Trimming removed 5 bases from V and 8 bases from J; junction bases left unmatched: 6. The germline V gene encodes CDR1 SEHNR and CDR2 FQNEAQ (reference sequence). CDR3 length: 14 residues.

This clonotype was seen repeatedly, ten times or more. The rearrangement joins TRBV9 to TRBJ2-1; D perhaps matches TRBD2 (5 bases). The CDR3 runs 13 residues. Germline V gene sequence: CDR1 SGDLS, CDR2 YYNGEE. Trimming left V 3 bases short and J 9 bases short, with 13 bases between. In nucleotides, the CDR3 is TGTGCCAGCAGCGGGGCTAGCTCCGGTGAGCAGTTCTTC. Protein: CASSGASSGEQFF.

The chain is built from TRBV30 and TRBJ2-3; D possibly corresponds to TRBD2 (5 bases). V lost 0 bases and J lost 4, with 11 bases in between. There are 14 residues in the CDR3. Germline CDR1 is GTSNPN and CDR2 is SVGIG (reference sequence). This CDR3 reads CAWSVLAKSDTQYF. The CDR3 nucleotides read TGTGCCTGGAGTGTCCTAGCCAAGTCAGATACGCAGTATTTT.

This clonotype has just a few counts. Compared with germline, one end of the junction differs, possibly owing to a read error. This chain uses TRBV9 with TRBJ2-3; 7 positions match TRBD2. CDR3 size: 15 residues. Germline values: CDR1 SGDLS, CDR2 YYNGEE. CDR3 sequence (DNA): TGTGCCAGCAGCTCTCGCGGGGGAACGGGAGATGCGCAGTATTTT. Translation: CASSSRGGTGDAQYF.

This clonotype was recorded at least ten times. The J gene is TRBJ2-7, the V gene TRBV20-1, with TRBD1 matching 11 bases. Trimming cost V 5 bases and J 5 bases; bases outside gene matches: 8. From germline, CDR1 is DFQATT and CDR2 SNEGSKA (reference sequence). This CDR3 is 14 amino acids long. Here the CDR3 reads CSALPGQGGHEQYF. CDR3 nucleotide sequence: TGCAGTGCTCTGCCGGGACAGGGGGGACACGAGCAGTACTTC.

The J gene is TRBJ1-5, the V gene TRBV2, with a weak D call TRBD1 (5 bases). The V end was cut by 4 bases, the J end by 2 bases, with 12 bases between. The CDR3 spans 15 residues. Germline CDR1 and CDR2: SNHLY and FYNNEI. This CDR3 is CASSVEGLGNQPQHF. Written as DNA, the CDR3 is TGTGCCAGCAGTGTCGAGGGGCTAGGCAATCAGCCCCAGCATTTT. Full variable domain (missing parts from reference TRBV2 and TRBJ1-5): EPEVTQTPSHQVTQMGQEVILRCVPISNHLYFYWYRQILGQKVEFLVSFYNNEISEKSEIFDDQFSVERPDGSNFTLKIRSTKLEDSAMYFCASSVEGLGNQPQHFGDGTRLSIL.